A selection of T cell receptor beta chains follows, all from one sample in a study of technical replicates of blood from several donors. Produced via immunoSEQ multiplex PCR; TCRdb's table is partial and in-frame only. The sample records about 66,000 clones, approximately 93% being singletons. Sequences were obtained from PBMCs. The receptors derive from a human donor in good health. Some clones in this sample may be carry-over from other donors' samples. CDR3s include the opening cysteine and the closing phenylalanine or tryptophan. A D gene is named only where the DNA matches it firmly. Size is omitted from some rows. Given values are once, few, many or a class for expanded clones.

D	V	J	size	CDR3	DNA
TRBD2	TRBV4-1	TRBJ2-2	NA	CASRVIGGGRSTGELFF	TGCGCCAGCAGGGTGATTGGGGGCGGGAGGAGTACCGGGGAGCTGTTTTTT
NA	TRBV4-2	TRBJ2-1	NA	CASSQDWGTLGNEQFF	TGTGCCAGCAGCCAAGATTGGGGCACGCTAGGCAATGAGCAGTTCTTC
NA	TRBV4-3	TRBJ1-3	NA	CASSQDLGSSGNTIYF	TGCGCCAGCAGCCAAGATCTCGGTAGCTCTGGAAACACCATATATTTT
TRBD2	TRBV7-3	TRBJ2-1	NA	CASSLQGLAGGIYNEQFF	TGTGCCAGCAGCTTACAGGGACTAGCGGGGGGGATATACAATGAGCAGTTCTTC
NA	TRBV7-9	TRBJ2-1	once	CASRGNNEQFF	TGTGCCAGCCGGGGGAACAATGAGCAGTTCTTC
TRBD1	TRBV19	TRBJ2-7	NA	CASTPGQSSSYEQYF	TGTGCCAGTACACCGGGACAGAGTAGCTCCTACGAGCAGTACTTC
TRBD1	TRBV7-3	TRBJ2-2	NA	CASSRTGTGELFF	TGTGCCAGCAGTCGGACAGGGACCGGGGAGCTGTTTTTT
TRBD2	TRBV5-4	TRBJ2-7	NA	CASSLTVGLAGEQYF	TGTGCCAGCAGCTTAACCGTAGGACTAGCGGGCGAGCAGTACTTC
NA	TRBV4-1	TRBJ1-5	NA	CASSQVGRESTQPQHF	TGCGCCAGCAGCCAAGTTGGCAGGGAATCTACCCAGCCCCAGCATTTT
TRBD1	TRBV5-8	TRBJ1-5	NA	CASSFHRGGNQPQHF	TGTGCCAGCAGCTTCCACAGGGGTGGGAATCAGCCCCAGCATTTT
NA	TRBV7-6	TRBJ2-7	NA	CASSEGVSYEQYF	TGTGCCAGCAGTGAGGGGGTTTCCTACGAGCAGTACTTC
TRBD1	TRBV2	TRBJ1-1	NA	CASRSSQGRHTEAFF	TGTGCCAGCAGATCCTCACAGGGGCGGCACACTGAAGCTTTCTTT
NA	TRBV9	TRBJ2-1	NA	CASSVRFSSSYNEQFF	TGTGCCAGCAGCGTCAGGTTTTCCAGCTCCTACAATGAGCAGTTCTTC
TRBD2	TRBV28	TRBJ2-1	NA	CASSPLGGSKSYNEQFF	TGTGCCAGCAGTCCTCTGGGCGGGAGCAAATCCTACAATGAGCAGTTCTTC
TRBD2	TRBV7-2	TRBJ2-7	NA	CASSLFSSGEYEQYF	TGTGCCAGCAGCTTATTTTCGAGCGGGGAATACGAGCAGTACTTC
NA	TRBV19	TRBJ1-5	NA	CASSIGYSSNQPQHF	TGTGCCAGTAGTATCGGTTACAGTAGCAATCAGCCCCAGCATTTT
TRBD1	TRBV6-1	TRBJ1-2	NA	CASSDGTVITNYGYTF	TGTGCCAGCAGTGACGGGACAGTCATTACTAACTATGGCTACACCTTC
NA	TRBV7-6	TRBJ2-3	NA	CASSLGRVTDTQYF	TGTGCCAGCAGCTTAGGCAGGGTCACAGATACGCAGTATTTT
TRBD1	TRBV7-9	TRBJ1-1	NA	CASSPLDRAGNTEAFF	TGTGCCAGCAGCCCACTGGACAGGGCCGGGAACACTGAAGCTTTCTTT
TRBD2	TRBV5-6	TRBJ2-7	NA	CASRKAGELYEQYF	TGTGCCAGCAGGAAAGCGGGAGAGCTCTACGAGCAGTACTTC
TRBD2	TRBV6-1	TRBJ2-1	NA	CASSSGTSGENEQFF	TGTGCCAGCAGTTCCGGGACTAGCGGCGAGAATGAGCAGTTCTTC
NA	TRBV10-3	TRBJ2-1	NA	CAISEPTVSSYNEQFF	TGTGCCATCAGTGAACCAACCGTGAGCTCCTACAATGAGCAGTTCTTC
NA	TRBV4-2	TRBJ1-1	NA	CASSPNPGNTEAFF	TGTGCCAGCAGCCCCAACCCCGGGAACACTGAAGCTTTCTTT
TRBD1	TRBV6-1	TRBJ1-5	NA	CASSVGTGGNQPQHF	TGTGCCAGCAGTGTTGGGACAGGGGGCAATCAGCCCCAGCATTTT
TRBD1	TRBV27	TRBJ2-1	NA	CASRRQGRDEQFF	TGTGCCAGCAGGCGACAGGGGCGCGATGAGCAGTTCTTC
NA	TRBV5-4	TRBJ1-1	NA	CASSRGGLRSTEAFF	TGTGCCAGCAGCCGGGGGGGATTGAGGAGCACTGAAGCTTTCTTT
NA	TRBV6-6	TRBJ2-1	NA	CASSATEGGNEQFF	TGTGCCAGCAGTGCCACGGAGGGGGGGAATGAGCAGTTCTTC
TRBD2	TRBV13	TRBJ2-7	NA	CASSLDVPGTSGRAISYEQYF	TGTGCCAGCAGCTTAGATGTCCCCGGGACTAGCGGGAGGGCGATCTCCTACGAGCAGTACTTC
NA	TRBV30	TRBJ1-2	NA	CAWSVQGWNGYTF	TGTGCCTGGAGTGTACAGGGTTGGAATGGCTACACCTTC
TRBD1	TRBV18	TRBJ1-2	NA	CASSPRTGDGYTF	TGTGCCAGCTCACCACGGACAGGGGACGGCTACACCTTC
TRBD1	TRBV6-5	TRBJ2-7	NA	CASSQSPGQGREQYF	TGTGCCAGCAGTCAAAGTCCGGGACAGGGCAGGGAGCAGTACTTC
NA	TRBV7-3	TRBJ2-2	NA	CASSPRATPSGELFF	TGTGCCAGCAGCCCCAGGGCTACCCCGTCCGGGGAGCTGTTTTTT
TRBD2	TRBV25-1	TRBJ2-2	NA	CASSRSSGSFTGELFF	TGTGCCAGCAGTCGGTCTAGCGGGAGTTTCACCGGGGAGCTGTTTTTT
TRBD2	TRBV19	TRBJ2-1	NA	CATSLAGGDNEQFF	TGTGCCACCTCTCTAGCGGGGGGAGACAATGAGCAGTTCTTC
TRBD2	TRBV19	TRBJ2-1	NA	CASSKLGLASGEQFF	TGTGCCAGTAGCAAATTAGGACTAGCGTCCGGTGAGCAGTTCTTC
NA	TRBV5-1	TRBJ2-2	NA	CASSTGNTGELFF	TGCGCCAGCAGTACAGGGAACACCGGGGAGCTGTTTTTT
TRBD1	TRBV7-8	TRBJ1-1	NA	CASRDRGSDTEAFF	TGTGCCAGCAGGGACAGGGGGTCGGACACTGAAGCTTTCTTT